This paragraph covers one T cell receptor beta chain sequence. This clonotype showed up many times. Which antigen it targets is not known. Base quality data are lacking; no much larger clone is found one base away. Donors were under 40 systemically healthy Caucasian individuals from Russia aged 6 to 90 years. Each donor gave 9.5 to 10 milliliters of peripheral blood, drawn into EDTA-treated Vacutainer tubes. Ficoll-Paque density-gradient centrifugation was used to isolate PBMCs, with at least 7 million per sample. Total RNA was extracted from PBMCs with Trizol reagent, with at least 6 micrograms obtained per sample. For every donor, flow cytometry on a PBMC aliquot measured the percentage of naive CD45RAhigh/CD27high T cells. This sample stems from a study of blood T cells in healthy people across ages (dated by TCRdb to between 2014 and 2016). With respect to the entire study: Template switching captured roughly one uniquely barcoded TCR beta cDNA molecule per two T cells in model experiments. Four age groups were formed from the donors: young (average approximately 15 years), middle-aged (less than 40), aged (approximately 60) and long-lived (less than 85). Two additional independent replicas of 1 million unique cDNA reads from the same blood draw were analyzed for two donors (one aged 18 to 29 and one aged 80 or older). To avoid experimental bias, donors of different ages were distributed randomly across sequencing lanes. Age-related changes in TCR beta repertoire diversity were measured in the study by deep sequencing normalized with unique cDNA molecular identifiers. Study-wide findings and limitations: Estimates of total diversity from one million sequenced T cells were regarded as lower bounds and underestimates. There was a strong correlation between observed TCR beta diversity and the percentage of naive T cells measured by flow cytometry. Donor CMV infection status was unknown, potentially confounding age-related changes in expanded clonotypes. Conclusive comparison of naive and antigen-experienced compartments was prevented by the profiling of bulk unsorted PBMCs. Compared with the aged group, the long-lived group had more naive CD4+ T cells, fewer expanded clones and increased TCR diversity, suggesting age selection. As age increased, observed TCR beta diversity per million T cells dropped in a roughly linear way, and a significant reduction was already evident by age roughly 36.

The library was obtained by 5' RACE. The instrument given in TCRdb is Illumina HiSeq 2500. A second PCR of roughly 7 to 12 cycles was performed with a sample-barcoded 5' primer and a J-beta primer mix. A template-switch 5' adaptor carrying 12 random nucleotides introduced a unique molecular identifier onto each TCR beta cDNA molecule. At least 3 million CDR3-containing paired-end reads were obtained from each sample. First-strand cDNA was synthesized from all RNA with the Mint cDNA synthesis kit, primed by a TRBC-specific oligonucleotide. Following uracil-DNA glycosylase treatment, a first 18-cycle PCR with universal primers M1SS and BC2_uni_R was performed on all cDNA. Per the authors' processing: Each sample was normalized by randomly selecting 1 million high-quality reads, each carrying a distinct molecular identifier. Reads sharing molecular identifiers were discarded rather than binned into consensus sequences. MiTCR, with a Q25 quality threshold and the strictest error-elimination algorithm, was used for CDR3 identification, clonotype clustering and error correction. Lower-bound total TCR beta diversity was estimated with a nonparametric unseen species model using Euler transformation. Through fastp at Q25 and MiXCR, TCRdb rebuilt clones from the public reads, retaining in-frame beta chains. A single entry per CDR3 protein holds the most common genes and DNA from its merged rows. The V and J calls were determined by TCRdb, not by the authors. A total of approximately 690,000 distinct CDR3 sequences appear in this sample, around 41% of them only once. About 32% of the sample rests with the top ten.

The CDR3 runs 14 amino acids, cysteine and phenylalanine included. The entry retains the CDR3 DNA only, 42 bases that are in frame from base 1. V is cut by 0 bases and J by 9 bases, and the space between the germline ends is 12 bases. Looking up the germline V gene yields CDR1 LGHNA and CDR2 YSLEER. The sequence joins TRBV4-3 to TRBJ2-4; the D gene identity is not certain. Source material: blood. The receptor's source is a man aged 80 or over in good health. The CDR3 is CASSQDFLVGIQYF. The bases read TGCGCCAGCAGCCAAGATTTCCTAGTGGGCATTCAGTACTTC.